This entry is about one T cell receptor (beta chain). Its antigen has not been determined. Nothing much larger sits one base from this clone, and base qualities are not available. The CDR3 regions of human TCRbeta chains were analyzed by immunosequencing. The published analysis was carried out like this. TCRs in the repertoires were compared against a reference library of SARS-CoV-2-specific TCRs that had been generated with the MIRA antigen-specificity platform. Breadth was defined as the fraction of unique TCRs that were SARS-CoV-2-associated. Depth was defined as the fraction of total T cells that were SARS-CoV-2-associated. Using the MIRA data, every spike-specific TCR was mapped to the spike region that the TCR reacted to and assigned to either a CD4 or a CD8 class. Log10-transformed breadth and depth values were compared by one-way ANOVA with Sidak's multiple comparisons tests. Held by TCRdb, this immuneACCESS table contains in-frame sequences only and omits some clones. Under half of the omission traces to an unresolved V gene where checked; the cause of the rest is unknown. That table gives V, J and clone size, and the DNA gave D and trimming. This sample comprises some 120,000 clones, 70% to 90% of them detected only once. The ten biggest clones cover 25% to 35% of the sample.

The sample's time point label is to be understood as: baseline before first vaccination. The vaccinee samples were drawn from two UK trials, COV001 and COV002, one of which was a single-blind randomized controlled phase 2/3 trial testing AZD1222 (ChAdOx1 nCoV-19) in healthy adults. For TCRbeta chain sequencing, PBMC samples from trial participants were taken at day 0 and at day 28 after the second dose. The V and J ends are trimmed by 6 bases and 8 bases, leaving 9 bases between them. There are 11 amino acids in the CDR3, from cysteine to phenylalanine inclusive. The entry retains the CDR3 DNA only, 33 bases that are in frame from base 1. This record belongs to a study of T cell responses to AZD1222 COVID-19 vaccine (dated by TCRdb to the early 2020s). For context, the study as a whole: AZD1222 recipients whose second dose came at about 4 weeks and those whose second dose came at about 12 weeks were combined into one group, since spike-specific TCR depth and breadth did not differ between the two schedules. A total of 233 trial participants underwent TCR sequencing, of whom around 200 received two doses of AZD1222 and around 25 received two doses of the MenACWY control vaccine. Trial participants were enrolled by age into subgroups of 18-55, 56-69 and 70-plus years, and roughly 150, 30 and 60 TCR-sequenced participants, respectively, were included in these subgroups. The paper as a whole reports these results and caveats: Nearly half of unique spike-specific TCRs reportedly recognized epitopes outside regions mutated in the B.1.351 and B.1.1.7 variants. After two AZD1222 doses, spike-specific TCR breadth and depth were significantly higher than at day 0 and than in MenACWY recipients. Because no samples from the day 14 peak response were available, repertoires could be characterized only after the peak T cell response. Participants were mostly white British, with more females than males. The authors suggested clonal diversity may have been underestimated. The whole spike protein was spanned by vaccine-associated CD4 TCRs, and dominant responses were seen in regions 160-218 and 743-854. The 56-69-year group was small, and its depth increase did not reach significance, likely because of low power. Conclusions about previously exposed vaccinees were limited because only 5 or 6 AZD1222 recipients were SARS-CoV-2 seropositive at baseline.

The source is an adult in good health. In this chain, TRBV12-3 or TRBV12-4 is recombined with TRBJ2-3; the D gene is possibly TRBD2, with 5 bases matching. Material: peripheral blood, obtained on day 0 of AZD1222 vaccination. This receptor carries the CDR3 CASRGRGTQYF. The sequence in DNA is TGTGCCAGCAGAGGACGGGGTACGCAGTATTTT.